This T cell receptor beta chain is drawn from a study of cytomegalovirus exposure and HLA in healthy donors. Study-level points and caveats: It was only CMV serostatus that was available as immune exposure information.

60 Vbeta and 13 Jbeta primers were used in PCR. Method: immunoSEQ multiplex PCR; TCRdb's copy keeps in-frame clones and lacks some. The sample lists 98,000 or so clones; less than 80% were seen once. V was clipped by 3 bases and J by 0 bases, with 12 bases between them. Germline CDR1 reads SGHTA; CDR2 reads FQGNSA. The CDR3 consists of 15 residues. This clone was counted a few times. Its antigen is as yet unknown. The receptor comes from a man aged 40-50 years in good health and CMV-seronegative. The sample consisted of PBMCs. The chain uses TRBV7-2 and TRBJ2-7; TRBD2 might be the D (5 bases). CDR3 nucleotides: TGTGCCAGCAGCTTGACAAAAGGGAGCTCCTACGAGCAGTACTTC. Translated: CASSLTKGSSYEQYF.